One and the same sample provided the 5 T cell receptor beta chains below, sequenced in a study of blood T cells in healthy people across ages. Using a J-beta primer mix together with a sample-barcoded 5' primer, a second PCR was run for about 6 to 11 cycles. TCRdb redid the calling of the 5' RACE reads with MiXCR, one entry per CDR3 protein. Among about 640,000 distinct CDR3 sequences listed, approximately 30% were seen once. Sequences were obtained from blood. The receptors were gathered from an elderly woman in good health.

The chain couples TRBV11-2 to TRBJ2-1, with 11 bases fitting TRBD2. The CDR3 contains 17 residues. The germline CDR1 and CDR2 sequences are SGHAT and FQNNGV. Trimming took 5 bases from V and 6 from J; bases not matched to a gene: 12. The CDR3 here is CASSPGSVAGGGNEQFF. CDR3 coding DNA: TGTGCCAGCAGCCCCGGGTCAGTAGCGGGGGGGGGCAATGAGCAGTTCTTC.

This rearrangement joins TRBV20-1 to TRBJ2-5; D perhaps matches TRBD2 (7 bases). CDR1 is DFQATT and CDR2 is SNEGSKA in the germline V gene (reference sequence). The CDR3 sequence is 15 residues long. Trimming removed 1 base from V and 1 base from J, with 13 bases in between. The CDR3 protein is CSARVAGAIQETQYF. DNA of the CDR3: TGCAGTGCTAGAGTTGCGGGGGCAATCCAAGAGACCCAGTACTTC.

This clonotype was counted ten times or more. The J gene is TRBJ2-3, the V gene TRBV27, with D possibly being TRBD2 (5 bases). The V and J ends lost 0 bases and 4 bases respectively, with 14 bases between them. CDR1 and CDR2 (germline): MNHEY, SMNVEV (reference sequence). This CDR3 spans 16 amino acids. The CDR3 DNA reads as TGTGCCAGCAGTTTATCGGCCGGGGTGAGCGCAGATACGCAGTATTTT. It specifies CASSLSAGVSADTQYF.

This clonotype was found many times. Written as DNA, the CDR3 is TGCAGCGTTGACACCGGGGCCTATGGCTACACCTTC. Translation: CSVDTGAYGYTF. V usage is TRBV29-1 and J usage is TRBJ1-2; D might be TRBD1 (5 bases). The CDR3 is 12 amino acids. Per the germline V gene, CDR1 is SQVTM and CDR2 is ANQGSEA. Between the trimmed V and J ends, which lost 3 bases and 4 bases, there was a span of 9 bases.

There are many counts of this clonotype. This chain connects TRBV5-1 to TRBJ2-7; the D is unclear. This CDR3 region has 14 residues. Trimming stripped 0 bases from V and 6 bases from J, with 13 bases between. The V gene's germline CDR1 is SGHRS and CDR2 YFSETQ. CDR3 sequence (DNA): TGCGCCAGCAGCTTGGAGGCATCTTTTGGCGAGCAGTACTTC. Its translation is CASSLEASFGEQYF. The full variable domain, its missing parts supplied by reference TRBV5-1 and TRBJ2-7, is KAGVTQTPRYLIKTRGQQVTLSCSPISGHRSVSWYQQTPGQGLQFLFEYFSETQRNKGNFPGRFSGRQFSNSRSEMNVSTLELGDSALYLCASSLEASFGEQYFGPGTRLTVT.